Listed here are 18 T cell receptor beta chains from one sample, sequenced in a study of Ad26.COV2.S vaccination and SARS-CoV-2 variants. The treatment denotes: 15 to 20 received Ad26.COV2.S at low or high dose, single or two shots; roughly five received placebo; per-sample allocation not given. All samples were drawn on day 63, counting from the first vaccine or placebo injection. The data were produced by immunoSEQ multiplex PCR, yet TCRdb's version contains in-frame clones alone and is incomplete. The sample lists a few hundred thousand clones; 70% to 90% were seen once. Sequences were derived from peripheral blood, sampled in a trial of Ad26.COV2.S vaccine versus placebo. The receptors here all came from a person between 18 and 65 years old who received the Ad26.COV2.S COVID-19 vaccine or a placebo.

This clone was recorded only once. The chain recombines TRBV4-3 with TRBJ1-3; no definite D call. The V end was cut by 0 bases, the J end by 0 bases, with 12 bases between. This CDR3 comprises 17 residues. Germline CDR1 LGHNA, CDR2 YSLEER. Here the CDR3 reads CASSQDFLRLSGNTIYF. The CDR3, as DNA: TGCGCCAGCAGCCAAGATTTTTTAAGGCTCTCTGGAAACACCATATATTTT.

V and J are TRBV10-2 and TRBJ2-3; TRBD2 matches at 15 bases. CDR1 is WSHSY and CDR2 is SAAADI in the germline V gene. The V segment lost 5 bases and the J segment 10 bases; nucleotides outside the gene matches: 13. The CDR3 is 17 amino acids. CDR3 sequence (DNA): TGCGCCAGCAGTCCGGGACTAGCGGGAGGTTTAGATAGGGCGCAGTATTTT. It is translated as CASSPGLAGGLDRAQYF.

In this sample, this clone turned up once. The chain combines TRBV5-1 with TRBJ1-2, with 7 bases lining up with TRBD1. The J segment lost 0 bases and the V segment lost 5 bases, leaving 10 bases of the junction unmatched. CDR3 length equals 16 residues. Per germline, CDR1 SGHRS and CDR2 YFSETQ. The CDR3 DNA follows: TGCGCCAGCAGAGATGGGACAGATACCCCTAACTATGGCTACACCTTC. Its protein product is CASRDGTDTPNYGYTF.

The chain employs TRBV10-3 and TRBJ1-2; 12 nucleotides line up with TRBD1. CDR1 is ENHRY and CDR2 is SYGVKD in the germline V gene. The CDR3 covers 18 residues. Trimming took 6 bases from V and 4 from J; bases not matched to a gene: 15. CDR3: CAIRGTGGEMIGTYGYTF. The CDR3 bases are TGTGCCATCAGGGGGACAGGGGGCGAGATGATTGGGACCTATGGCTACACCTTC.

The chain has TRBV2 and TRBJ2-1, with TRBD2 matching over 13 bases. The V segment lost 5 bases and the J segment 9 bases; nucleotides outside the gene matches: 7. The CDR3 has 15 amino acids. CDR1 and CDR2 from the germline V gene are SNHLY and FYNNEI. DNA of the CDR3: TGTGCCAGCAGTAAGGGACTAGCGGGATATGGTGAGCAGTTCTTC. It encodes CASSKGLAGYGEQFF.

The chain employs TRBV6-6 and TRBJ2-3; TRBD2 matches 11 bases. V shed 2 bases and J 1 base; nucleotides not matched to a gene: 2. The CDR3 loop spans 16 amino acids. Germline V lookup: CDR1 MNHNY, CDR2 SVGAGI (reference sequence). CDR3 in DNA: TGTGCCAGCAGTTACACTAGCGGGGGTGGCACAGATACGCAGTATTTT. Amino acid sequence: CASSYTSGGGTDTQYF.

This clone was seen once. The DNA of the CDR3 is TGTGCCAGCAGCCAGTGGGAGGCAGGGGAGGGCTACACCTTC. Translated, it gives CASSQWEAGEGYTF. V and J are TRBV7-2 and TRBJ1-2; D is possibly TRBD1 (6 bases). Germline V gene lookup returns CDR1 SGHTA and CDR2 FQGNSA. Trimming cost V 5 bases and J 8 bases, with 18 bases left between them. This CDR3 has 14 amino acids.

The V and J genes are TRBV24-1 and TRBJ2-5; 9 bases match TRBD1. The V segment lost 5 bases and the J segment 3 bases; nucleotides outside the gene matches: 18. CDR1 KGHDR and CDR2 SFDVKD come from the germline V gene. The CDR3 is made up of 19 amino acids. The CDR3 nucleotides read TGTGCCACCAGTGGCGACACAGGGGGCGGTGATGGGTTGGAAGAGACCCAGTACTTC. Its translation: CATSGDTGGGDGLEETQYF.

J is TRBJ1-1 and V is TRBV30; D call uncertain. The CDR3 length is 12 residues. Germline V gene sequence: CDR1 GTSNPN, CDR2 SVGIG (reference sequence). Trimming took 0 bases from V and 0 from J, leaving 2 bases between them. In nucleotides, the CDR3 is TGTGCCTGGAGTGTTGTGAACACTGAAGCTTTCTTT. It codes for CAWSVVNTEAFF.

The V and J genes are TRBV15 and TRBJ1-2, with TRBD1 as a possible D gene (5 bases). The ends were cut back, 0 bases at V and 7 bases at J, with 12 bases in the middle. CDR1 LNHNV and CDR2 YYDKDF come from the germline V gene (reference sequence). This CDR3 contains 14 residues. CDR3: CATSRDPGRTGYTF. The DNA of the CDR3 is TGTGCCACCAGCAGAGATCCAGGGAGGACTGGCTACACCTTC.

The rearrangement links TRBV13 to TRBJ2-1; 7 bases align to TRBD2. Unmatched junction bases numbered 4, after V lost 5 bases and J lost 3 bases. CDR3 size: 14 residues. Germline V gene data show CDR1 as PRHDT and CDR2 as FYEKMQ (reference sequence). The CDR3: CASSRLAGYNEQFF. The CDR3 nucleotides read TGTGCCAGCAGCCGACTAGCTGGCTACAATGAGCAGTTCTTC.

As concerns this clone: A read error may produce the germline difference seen at one junction end. The chain carries TRBV7-2 and TRBJ2-5; 11 bases fit TRBD2. The CDR3 runs to 15 residues. CDR1 and CDR2 from the germline V gene are SGHTA and FQGNSA. The CDR3, as DNA: TGTGCCAGCAGTTTAGGACTAGCGGGCCAAGAGACCCAGTACTTC. Translated: CASSLGLAGQETQYF. Using reference TRBV7-2 and TRBJ2-5 for the parts outside the CDR3, the full variable domain is GAGVSQSPSNKVTEKGKDVELRCDPISGHTALYWYRQSLGQGLEFLIYFQGNSAPDKSGLPSDRFSAERTGGSVSTLTIQRTQQEDSAVYLCASSLGLAGQETQYFGPGTRLLVL.

This chain links TRBV24-1 with TRBJ2-1, with 8 bases that match TRBD2. CDR1 is KGHDR and CDR2 is SFDVKD in the germline V gene. The V and J ends lost 5 bases and 0 bases, in that order; junction bases with no gene match: 17. The length of the CDR3 is 20 residues. The CDR3, as DNA: TGTGCCACCAGTGGTCTTTACCAGCGGGAGATCCGGGCCTCCTACAATGAGCAGTTCTTC. Translated, it gives CATSGLYQREIRASYNEQFF.

This clone appeared a single time. This chain connects TRBV19 to TRBJ1-5; D is perhaps TRBD1 (5 bases). The CDR3 has 12 amino acids. Trimming shortened V by 5 bases and J by 11 bases, and 13 bases separated the two germline ends. The germline CDR1 and CDR2 sequences are LNHDA and SQIVND (reference sequence). The CDR3 loop is CASSRDVLSQHF. The CDR3, as DNA: TGTGCCAGTAGTCGGGACGTCCTGTCCCAGCATTTT.

V gene TRBV30 combines with J gene TRBJ2-1; D gene uncertain. The ends were cut back, 3 bases at V and 4 bases at J, with 7 bases in the middle. Germline V gene lookup returns CDR1 GTSNPN and CDR2 SVGIG (reference sequence). This CDR3 has 12 amino acids. The CDR3 DNA is TGTGCCTGGAGCCAGAGGTACAATGAGCAGTTCTTC. Translating gives CAWSQRYNEQFF. The full variable domain, in which reference TRBV30 and TRBJ2-1 provide the parts outside the CDR3, is SQTIHQWPATLVQPVGSPLSLECTVEGTSNPNLYWYRQAAGRGLQLLFYSVGIGQISSEVPQNLSASRPQDRQFILSSKKLLLSDSGFYLCAWSQRYNEQFFGPGTRLTVL.

This chain links TRBV6-5 with TRBJ2-3; 8 bases align to TRBD1. The V and J ends lost 2 bases and 1 base, in that order; junction bases with no gene match: 5. CDR1 is MNHEY, CDR2 SVGAGI, per germline. This CDR3 contains 16 residues. CDR3: CASSYNHRGGTDTQYF. In DNA form, the CDR3 reads TGTGCCAGCAGTTACAATCACAGGGGGGGCACAGATACGCAGTATTTT.

The CDR3 nucleotides are TGTGCCAGCAGCGTCCAGGGGACAGGGATTACCGGGGAGCTGTTTTTT. This gives the protein CASSVQGTGITGELFF. This chain joins TRBV9 and TRBJ2-2; TRBD1 aligns across 9 bases. Trimming removed 2 bases from V and 5 bases from J; junction bases left unmatched: 7. Germline values: CDR1 SGDLS, CDR2 YYNGEE. The CDR3 is 16 residues long.

The chain recombines TRBV6-1 with TRBJ2-3, with TRBD2 identical over 11 bases. Trimming removed 0 bases from V and 10 bases from J; junction bases left unmatched: 15. Germline values: CDR1 MNHNS, CDR2 SASEGT. The CDR3 has 18 residues. CDR3 sequence reads: CASSEAGVAGGPLGAQYF. Here the CDR3 DNA reads TGTGCCAGCAGTGAAGCGGGGGTAGCGGGAGGGCCGCTAGGTGCGCAGTATTTT.